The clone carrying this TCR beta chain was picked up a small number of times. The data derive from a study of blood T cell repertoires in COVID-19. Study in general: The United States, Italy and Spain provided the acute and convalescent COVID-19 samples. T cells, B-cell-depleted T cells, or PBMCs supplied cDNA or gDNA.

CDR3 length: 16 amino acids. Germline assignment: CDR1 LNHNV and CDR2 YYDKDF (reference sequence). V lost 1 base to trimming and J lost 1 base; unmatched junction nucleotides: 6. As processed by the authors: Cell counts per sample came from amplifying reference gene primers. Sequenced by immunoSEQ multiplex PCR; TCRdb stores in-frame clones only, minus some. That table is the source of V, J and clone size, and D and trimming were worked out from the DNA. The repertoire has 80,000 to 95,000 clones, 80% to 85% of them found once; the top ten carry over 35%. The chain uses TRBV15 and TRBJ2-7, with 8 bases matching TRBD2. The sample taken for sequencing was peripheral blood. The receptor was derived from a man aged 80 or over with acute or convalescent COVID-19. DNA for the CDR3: TGTGCCACCAGCAGAGTGAGAAGCGGGAGTTCCTACGAGCAGTACTTC. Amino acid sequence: CATSRVRSGSSYEQYF.